This T cell receptor (beta chain) was captured by sequencing in a study of identical twins. Study-wide results and caveats: Findings came from cross-sectional statistics, without long-term follow-up of donors. Compared with unrelated sharing, twin-shared out-of-frame alpha sequences had more low-probability sequences.

TCRdb re-analysed the 5' RACE reads in MiXCR, keeping a single row per CDR3 protein. Of some 500,000 distinct CDR3 sequences in the sample, over 12% are singletons; the top ten hold 0.4% to 0.55%. This clonotype has only a few counts. Antigen specificity is unknown. From germline, CDR1 is LGHDT and CDR2 YNNKEL (reference sequence). This CDR3 is 16 amino acids long. Trimming took 0 bases from V and 1 from J, leaving 11 bases between them. The sample was also linked to a second study, of yellow fever vaccine responses in identical twins. Per that paper: Reportedly, twins showed a vaccine T cell response that looked partly convergent and partly personalized.

This chain joins TRBV3-1 and TRBJ2-3; tentatively, D is TRBD1 (5 bases). This TCR was recovered from a woman in her late teens or twenties in good health. The specimen was CD4+ T cells sorted from blood. In DNA, the CDR3 is TGTGCCAGCAGCCAAGAGACAGAGACCCGCACAGATACGCAGTATTTT. Amino acids: CASSQETETRTDTQYF.